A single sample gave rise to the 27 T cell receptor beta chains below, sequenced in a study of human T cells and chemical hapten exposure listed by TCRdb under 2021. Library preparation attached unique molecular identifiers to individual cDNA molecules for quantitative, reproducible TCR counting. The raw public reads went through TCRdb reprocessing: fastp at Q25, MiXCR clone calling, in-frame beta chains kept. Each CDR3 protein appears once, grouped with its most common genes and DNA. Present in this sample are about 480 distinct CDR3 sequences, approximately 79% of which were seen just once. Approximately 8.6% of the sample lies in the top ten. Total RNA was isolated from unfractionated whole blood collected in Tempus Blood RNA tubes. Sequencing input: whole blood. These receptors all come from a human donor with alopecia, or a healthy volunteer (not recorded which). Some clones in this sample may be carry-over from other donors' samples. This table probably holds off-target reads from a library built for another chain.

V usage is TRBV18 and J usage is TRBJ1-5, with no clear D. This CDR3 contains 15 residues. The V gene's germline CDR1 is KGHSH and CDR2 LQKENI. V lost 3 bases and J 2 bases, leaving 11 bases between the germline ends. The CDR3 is CASSPGREGNQPQHF. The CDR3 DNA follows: TGTGCCAGCTCACCCGGGCGCGAAGGCAATCAGCCCCAGCATTTT.

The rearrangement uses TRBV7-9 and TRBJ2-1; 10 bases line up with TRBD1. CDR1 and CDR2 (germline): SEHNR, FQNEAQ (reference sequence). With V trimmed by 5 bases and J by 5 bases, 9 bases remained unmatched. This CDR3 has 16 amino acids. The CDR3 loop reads CASSLTAGTGDNEQFF. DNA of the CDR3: TGTGCCAGCAGCCTAACTGCCGGGACAGGGGACAATGAGCAGTTCTTC.

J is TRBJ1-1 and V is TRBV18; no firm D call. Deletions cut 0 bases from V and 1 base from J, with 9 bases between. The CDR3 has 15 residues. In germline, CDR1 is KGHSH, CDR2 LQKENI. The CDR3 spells CASSPPGLRNTEAFF. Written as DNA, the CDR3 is TGTGCCAGCTCACCACCGGGCCTTAGGAACACTGAAGCTTTCTTT.

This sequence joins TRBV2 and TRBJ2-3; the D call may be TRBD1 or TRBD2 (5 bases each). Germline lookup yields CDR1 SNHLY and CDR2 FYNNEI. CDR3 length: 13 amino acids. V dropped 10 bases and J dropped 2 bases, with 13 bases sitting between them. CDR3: CATQGPFTDTQYF. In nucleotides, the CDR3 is TGTGCCACCCAGGGACCATTCACAGATACGCAGTATTTT.

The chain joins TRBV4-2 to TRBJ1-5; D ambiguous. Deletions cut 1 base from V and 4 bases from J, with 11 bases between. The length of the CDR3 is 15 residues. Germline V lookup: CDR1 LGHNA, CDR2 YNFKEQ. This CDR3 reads CASSQAERGNQPQHF. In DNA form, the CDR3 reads TGTGCCAGCAGCCAAGCGGAGCGGGGTAATCAGCCCCAGCATTTT.

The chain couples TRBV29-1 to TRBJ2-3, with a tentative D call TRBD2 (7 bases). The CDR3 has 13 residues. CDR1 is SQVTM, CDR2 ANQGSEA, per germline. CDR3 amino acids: CSVGGASTDTQYF. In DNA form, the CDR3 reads TGCAGTGTAGGGGGGGCATCCACAGATACGCAGTATTTT.

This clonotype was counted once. The CDR3 DNA is TGCGCCAGCAGTGAGTCGAGACTAGCGGGACGCACAGATACGCAGTATTTT. Its translation: CASSESRLAGRTDTQYF. This chain joins TRBV10-1 and TRBJ2-3; 11 positions agree with TRBD2. This CDR3 is 17 amino acids long. Germline V gene data show CDR1 as WNHNN and CDR2 as SYGVQD (reference sequence). Trimming took 0 bases from V and 1 from J; bases not matched to a gene: 3.

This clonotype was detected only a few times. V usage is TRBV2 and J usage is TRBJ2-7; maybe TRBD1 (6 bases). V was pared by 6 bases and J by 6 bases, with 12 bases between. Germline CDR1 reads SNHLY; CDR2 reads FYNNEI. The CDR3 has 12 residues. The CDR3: CASRLTGPEQYF. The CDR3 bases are TGTGCCAGCAGATTAACAGGGCCCGAGCAGTACTTC.

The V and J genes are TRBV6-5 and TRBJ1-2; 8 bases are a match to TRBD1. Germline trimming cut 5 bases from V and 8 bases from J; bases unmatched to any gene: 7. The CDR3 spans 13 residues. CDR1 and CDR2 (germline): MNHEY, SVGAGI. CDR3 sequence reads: CASSRGQGSGYTF. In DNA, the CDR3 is TGTGCCAGCAGTCGTGGACAGGGTTCAGGCTACACCTTC.

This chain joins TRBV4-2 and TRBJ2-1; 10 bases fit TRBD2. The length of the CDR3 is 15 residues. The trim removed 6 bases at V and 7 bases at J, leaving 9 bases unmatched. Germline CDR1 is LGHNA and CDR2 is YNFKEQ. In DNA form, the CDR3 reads TGTGCCAGCAGTCTTCCTAGCGGGAGTGGTAATGAGCAGTTCTTC. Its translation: CASSLPSGSGNEQFF.

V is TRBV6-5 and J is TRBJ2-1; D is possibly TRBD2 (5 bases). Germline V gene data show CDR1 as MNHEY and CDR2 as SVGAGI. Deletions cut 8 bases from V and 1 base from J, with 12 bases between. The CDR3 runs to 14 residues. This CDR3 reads CASLARGSYNEQFF. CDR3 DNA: TGTGCCAGCTTAGCTAGAGGGTCCTACAATGAGCAGTTCTTC.

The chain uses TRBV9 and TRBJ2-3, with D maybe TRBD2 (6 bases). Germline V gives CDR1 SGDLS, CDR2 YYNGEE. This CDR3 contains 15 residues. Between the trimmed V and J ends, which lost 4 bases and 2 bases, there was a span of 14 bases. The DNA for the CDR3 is TGTGCCAGCAGCCCCCGTAGCGGATTCACAGATACGCAGTATTTT. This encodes CASSPRSGFTDTQYF.

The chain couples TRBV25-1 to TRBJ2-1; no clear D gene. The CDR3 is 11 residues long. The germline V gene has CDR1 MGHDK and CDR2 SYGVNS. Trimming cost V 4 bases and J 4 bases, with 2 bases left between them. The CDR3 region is CASSGYNEQFF. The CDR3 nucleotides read TGTGCCAGCAGTGGGTACAATGAGCAGTTCTTC. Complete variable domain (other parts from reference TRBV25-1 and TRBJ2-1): EADIYQTPRYLVIGTGKKITLECSQTMGHDKMYWYQQDPGMELHLIHYSYGVNSTEKGDLSSESTVSRIRTEHFPLTLESARPSHTSQYLCASSGYNEQFFGPGTRLTVL.

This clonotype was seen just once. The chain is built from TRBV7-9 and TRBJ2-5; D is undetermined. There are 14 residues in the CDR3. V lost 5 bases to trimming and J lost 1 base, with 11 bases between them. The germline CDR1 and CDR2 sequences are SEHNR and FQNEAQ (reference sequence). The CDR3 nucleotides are TGTGCCAGCAGCCCCCCCCTCCTCCAAGAGACCCAGTACTTC. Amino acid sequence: CASSPPLLQETQYF. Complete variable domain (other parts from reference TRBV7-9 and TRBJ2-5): DTGVSQNPRHKITKRGQNVTFRCDPISEHNRLYWYRQTLGQGPEFLTYFQNEAQLEKSRLLSDRFSAERPKGSFSTLEIQRTEQGDSAMYLCASSPPLLQETQYFGPGTRLLVL.

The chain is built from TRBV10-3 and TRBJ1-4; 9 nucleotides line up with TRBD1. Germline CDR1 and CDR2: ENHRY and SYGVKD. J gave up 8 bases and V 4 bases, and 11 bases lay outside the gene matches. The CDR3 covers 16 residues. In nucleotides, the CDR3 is TGTGCCATCAGTGGAGACAAGACAGGGGGGAAAGAAAAACTGTTTTTT. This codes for CAISGDKTGGKEKLFF.

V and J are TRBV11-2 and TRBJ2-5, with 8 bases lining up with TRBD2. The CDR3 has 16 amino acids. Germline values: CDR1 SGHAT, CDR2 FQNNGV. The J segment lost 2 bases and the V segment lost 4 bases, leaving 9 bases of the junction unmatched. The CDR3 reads CASSSLSGSWQETQYF. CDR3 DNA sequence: TGTGCCAGCAGCTCACTAAGCGGGAGCTGGCAAGAGACCCAGTACTTC.

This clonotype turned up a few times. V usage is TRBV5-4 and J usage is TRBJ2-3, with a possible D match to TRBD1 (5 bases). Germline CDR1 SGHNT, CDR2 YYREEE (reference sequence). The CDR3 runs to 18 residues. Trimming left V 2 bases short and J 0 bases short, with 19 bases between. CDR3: CASSFRQTPFSSTDTQYF. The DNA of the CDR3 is TGTGCCAGCAGCTTCCGACAGACACCTTTCTCTAGCACAGATACGCAGTATTTT.

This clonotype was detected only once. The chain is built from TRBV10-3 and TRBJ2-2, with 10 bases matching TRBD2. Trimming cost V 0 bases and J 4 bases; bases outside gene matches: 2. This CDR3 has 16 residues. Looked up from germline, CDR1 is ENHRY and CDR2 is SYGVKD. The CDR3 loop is CAISESKREGTGELFF. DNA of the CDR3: TGTGCCATCAGTGAGTCAAAGCGGGAGGGCACCGGGGAGCTGTTTTTT.

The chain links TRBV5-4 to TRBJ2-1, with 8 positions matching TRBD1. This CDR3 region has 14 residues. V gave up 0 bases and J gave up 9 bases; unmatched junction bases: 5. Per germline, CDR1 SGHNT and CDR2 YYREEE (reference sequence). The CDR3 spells CASSLGTGFGEQFF. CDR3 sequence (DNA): TGTGCCAGCAGCTTGGGGACAGGGTTCGGTGAGCAGTTCTTC.

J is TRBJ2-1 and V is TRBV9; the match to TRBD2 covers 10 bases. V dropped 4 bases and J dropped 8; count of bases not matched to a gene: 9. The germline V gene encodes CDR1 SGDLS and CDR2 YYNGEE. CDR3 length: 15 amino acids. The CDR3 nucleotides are TGTGCCAGCAGCCCGAGGCTAAGCGGGAGGGATGAGCAGTTCTTC. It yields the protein CASSPRLSGRDEQFF.

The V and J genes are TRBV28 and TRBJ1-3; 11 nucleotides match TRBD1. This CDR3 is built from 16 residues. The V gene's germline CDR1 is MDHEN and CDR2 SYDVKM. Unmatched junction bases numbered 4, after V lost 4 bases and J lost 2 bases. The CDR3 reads CASSSSGQGAGNTIYF. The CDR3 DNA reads TGTGCCAGCAGTTCGTCGGGACAGGGGGCTGGAAACACCATATATTTT.

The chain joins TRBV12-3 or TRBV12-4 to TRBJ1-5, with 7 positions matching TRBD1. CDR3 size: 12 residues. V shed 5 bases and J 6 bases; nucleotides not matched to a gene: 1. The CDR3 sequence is CASSRGPQPQHF. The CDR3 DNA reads TGTGCCAGCAGTAGGGGGCCTCAGCCCCAGCATTTT.

CDR3 DNA sequence: TGTGCCAGCAGCCCTCCTAGCGGTCCTAAGACAGATACGCAGTATTTT. Translating it yields CASSPPSGPKTDTQYF. The chain joins TRBV7-6 to TRBJ2-3, with TRBD2 matching 7 bases. CDR1 and CDR2 from the germline V gene are SGHVS and FNYEAQ. The ends lost 5 bases at V and 3 bases at J; junction bases unmatched: 11. This CDR3 comprises 16 residues.

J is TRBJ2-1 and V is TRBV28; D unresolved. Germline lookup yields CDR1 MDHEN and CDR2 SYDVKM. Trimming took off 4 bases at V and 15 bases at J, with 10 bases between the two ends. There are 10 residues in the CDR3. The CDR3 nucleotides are TGTGCCAGCAGTTCCCTGGGGTGGTTCTTC. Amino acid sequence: CASSSLGWFF.

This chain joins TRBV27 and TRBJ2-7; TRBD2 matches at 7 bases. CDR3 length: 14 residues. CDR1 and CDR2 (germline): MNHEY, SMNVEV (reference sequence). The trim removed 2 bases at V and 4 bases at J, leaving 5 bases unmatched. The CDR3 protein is CASSLKARGYEQYF. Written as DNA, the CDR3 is TGTGCCAGCAGTTTAAAGGCGCGGGGGTACGAGCAGTACTTC.

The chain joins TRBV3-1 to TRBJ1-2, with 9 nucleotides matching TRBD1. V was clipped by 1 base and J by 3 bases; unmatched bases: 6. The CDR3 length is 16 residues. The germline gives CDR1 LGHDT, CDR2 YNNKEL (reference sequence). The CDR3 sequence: CASSQGTGESHYGYTF. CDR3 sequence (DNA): TGTGCCAGCAGCCAAGGGACAGGGGAGTCCCACTATGGCTACACCTTC.

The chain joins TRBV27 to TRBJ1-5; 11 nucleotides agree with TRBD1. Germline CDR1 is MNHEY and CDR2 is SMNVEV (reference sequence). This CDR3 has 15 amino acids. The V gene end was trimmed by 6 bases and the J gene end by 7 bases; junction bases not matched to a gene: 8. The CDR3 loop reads CASSSGQGGRQPQHF. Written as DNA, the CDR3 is TGTGCCAGCAGCTCGGGACAGGGGGGTAGGCAGCCCCAGCATTTT.